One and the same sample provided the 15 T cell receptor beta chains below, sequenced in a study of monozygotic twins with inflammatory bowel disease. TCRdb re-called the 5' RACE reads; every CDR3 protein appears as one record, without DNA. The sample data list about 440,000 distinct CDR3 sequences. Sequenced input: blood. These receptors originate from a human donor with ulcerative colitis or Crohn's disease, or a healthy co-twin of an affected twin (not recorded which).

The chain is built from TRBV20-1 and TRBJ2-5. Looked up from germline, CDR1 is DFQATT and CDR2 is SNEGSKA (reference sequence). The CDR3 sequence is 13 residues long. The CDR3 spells CSGSKSLQETQYF.

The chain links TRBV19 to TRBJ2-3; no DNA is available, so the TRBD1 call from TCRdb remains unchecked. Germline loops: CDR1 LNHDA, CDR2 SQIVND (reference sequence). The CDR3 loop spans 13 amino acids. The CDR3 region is CASSTPPGDTQYF.

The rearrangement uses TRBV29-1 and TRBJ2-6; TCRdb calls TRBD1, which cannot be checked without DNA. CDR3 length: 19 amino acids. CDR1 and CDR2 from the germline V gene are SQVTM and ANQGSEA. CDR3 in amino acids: CSVATFSWDRGPGANVLTF.

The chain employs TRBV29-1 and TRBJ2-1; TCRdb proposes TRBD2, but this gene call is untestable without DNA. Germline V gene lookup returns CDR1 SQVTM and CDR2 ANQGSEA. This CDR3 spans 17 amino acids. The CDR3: CSVARAGTSHISYEQFF.

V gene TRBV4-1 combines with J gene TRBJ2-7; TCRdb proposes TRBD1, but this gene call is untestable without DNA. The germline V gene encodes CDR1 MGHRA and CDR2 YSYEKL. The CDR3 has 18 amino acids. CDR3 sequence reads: CASSQEGVSFPLFYEQYF.

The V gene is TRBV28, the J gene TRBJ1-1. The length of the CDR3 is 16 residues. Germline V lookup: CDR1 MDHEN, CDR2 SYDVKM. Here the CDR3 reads CASSRPSAAMNTEAFF.

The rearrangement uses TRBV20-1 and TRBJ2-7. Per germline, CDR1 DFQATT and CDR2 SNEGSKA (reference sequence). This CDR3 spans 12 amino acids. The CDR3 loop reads CSAVTVSYEQYF.

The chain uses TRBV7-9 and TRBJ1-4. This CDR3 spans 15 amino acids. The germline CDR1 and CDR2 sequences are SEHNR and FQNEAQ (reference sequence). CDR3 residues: CASSLGGSTDEKLFF.

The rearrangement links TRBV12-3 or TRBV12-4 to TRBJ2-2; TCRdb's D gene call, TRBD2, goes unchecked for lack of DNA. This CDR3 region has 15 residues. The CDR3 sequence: CASGISGTRGGELFF.

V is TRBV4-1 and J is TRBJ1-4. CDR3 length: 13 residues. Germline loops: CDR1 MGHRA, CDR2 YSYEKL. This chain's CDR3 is CAGQRATNEKLFF.

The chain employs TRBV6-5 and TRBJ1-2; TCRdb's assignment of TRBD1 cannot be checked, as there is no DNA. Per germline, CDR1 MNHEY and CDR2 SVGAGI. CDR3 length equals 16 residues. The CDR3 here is CASSYSNGRGNYGYTF.

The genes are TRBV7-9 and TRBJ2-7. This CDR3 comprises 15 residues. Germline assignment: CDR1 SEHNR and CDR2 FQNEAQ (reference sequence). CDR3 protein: CASSLAQDSFGEQYF.

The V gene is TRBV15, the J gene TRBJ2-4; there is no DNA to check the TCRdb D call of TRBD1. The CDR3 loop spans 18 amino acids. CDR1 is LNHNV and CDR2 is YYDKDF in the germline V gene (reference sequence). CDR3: CATSRDGPGERAKNIQYF.

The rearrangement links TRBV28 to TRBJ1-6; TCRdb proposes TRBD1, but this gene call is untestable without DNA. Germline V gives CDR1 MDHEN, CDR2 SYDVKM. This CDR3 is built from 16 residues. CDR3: CASSSGTGLYNSPLHF.

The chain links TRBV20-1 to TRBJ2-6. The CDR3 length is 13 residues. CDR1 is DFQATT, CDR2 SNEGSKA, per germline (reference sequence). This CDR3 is CSAPSSGANVLTF.